The 3 T cell receptor beta chains listed next were all sequenced from one sample in a study of T-cell reconstitution after alpha-beta-depleted transplantation in children. TCRbeta library construction was performed incorporating unique molecular identifiers. TCRdb ran MiXCR on the PCR reads and lists one entry per CDR3 protein. The sample has 55,000 to 85,000 distinct CDR3 sequences, roughly a tenth seen once; the top ten hold around 14%. The sequencing used PBMCs, collected before TCRalphabeta/CD19-depleted stem cell transplant. Every receptor here comes from a boy aged 5-17 years with acute myeloid leukemia, due to receive a stem cell transplant.

The sample holds a few counts of this clonotype. This chain connects TRBV11-3 to TRBJ2-1, with D tentatively TRBD1 (5 bases). Looked up from germline, CDR1 is SGHNT and CDR2 is YENEEA. The V gene lost 4 bases and the J gene lost 10 bases, with 17 bases spanning the gap. The CDR3 length is 14 residues. In DNA, the CDR3 is TGTGCCAGCAGCTCTGCCCCGGTGGGGCTAGAGCAGTTCTTC. It translates to CASSSAPVGLEQFF.

This clonotype has a count of ten or more. This chain links TRBV24-1 with TRBJ2-7; D may be TRBD1 or TRBD2 (5 bases each). Between the trimmed V and J ends, which lost 7 bases and 5 bases, there was a span of 11 bases. The CDR3 length is 12 residues. In germline, CDR1 is KGHDR, CDR2 SFDVKD. The CDR3, as DNA: TGTGCCACCAGCGGGGACCGCGACGAGCAGTACTTC. Residues: CATSGDRDEQYF.

This clonotype showed up many times. CDR3 sequence (DNA): TGCAGTGCTAGGGTGACTACCACCGGGGAGCTGTTTTTT. It is translated as CSARVTTTGELFF. The J gene is TRBJ2-2, the V gene TRBV20-1; D may be TRBD2 (5 bases). V was cut by 3 bases and J by 4 bases, with 9 bases left in between. CDR1 DFQATT and CDR2 SNEGSKA come from the germline V gene (reference sequence). The CDR3 spans 13 residues.